This T cell receptor beta chain was found in a study of cytomegalovirus exposure and HLA in healthy donors. Study results and limitations: In a later analysis, TCR association rates varied by HLA locus: DRB1 most, HLA-C fewest. In an earlier analysis, about 87% or about 30%: the productive usage of most TCR beta V segments. Researchers counted 164 TCR beta chains as cytomegalovirus-associated.

A few counts support this clone. Its antigen is not known. Primers: 60 Vbeta forward and 13 Jbeta reverse. Data came from immunoSEQ multiplex PCR; TCRdb stores just in-frame clones and leaves some out. The sample records about 140,000 clones, around 75% being singletons. CDR1 is MNHEY and CDR2 is SVGAGI in the germline V gene. The CDR3 length is 15 residues. V lost 5 bases and J 0 bases, leaving 13 bases between the germline ends. The sequencing input was PBMCs. The chain employs TRBV6-5 and TRBJ1-1, with D uncertain. The sequence was obtained from a man aged 55 to 69 in good health and CMV-seronegative. CDR3 in DNA: TGTGCCAGCAGTGCCGGGTCTCCAATGAACACTGAAGCTTTCTTT. Its protein product is CASSAGSPMNTEAFF.